These T cell receptor beta chains were read from a single sample in a study of blood T cell repertoires in COVID-19. Method: immunoSEQ multiplex PCR; TCRdb's copy keeps in-frame clones and lacks some. The sample yields more than 200,000 clones, roughly 86% seen once. The sample was peripheral blood. These receptors were obtained from a woman aged 60-75 years with COVID-19, enrolled during active disease. The CDR3 runs from the conserved cysteine through the conserved F or W. A D gene is named only where the DNA matches it firmly. Clone size is given for some rows only: seen once, a few or many times, or a class if the clone is expanded.

d_call | clone_size | j_call | v_call | cdr3_aa | cdr3_nt
TRBD1 | . | TRBJ1-4 | TRBV6-5 | CASSYNRQGKGEKLFF | TGTGCCAGCAGTTATAATAGACAGGGGAAAGGGGAAAAACTGTTTTTT
. | . | TRBJ2-7 | TRBV30 | CAWRKAGLLNEQYF | TGTGCCTGGAGGAAGGCGGGACTGTTAAACGAGCAGTACTTC
TRBD2 | few | TRBJ2-7 | TRBV3-1/TRBV3-2 | CASSPTSGSRNEQYF | TGTGCCAGCAGCCCAACTAGCGGGAGTAGGAACGAGCAGTACTTC
. | . | TRBJ2-4 | TRBV11-2 | CASSQIRRQGRGKNIQYF | TGTGCCAGCAGCCAAATCCGGAGACAGGGGAGGGGCAAAAACATTCAGTACTTC
. | . | TRBJ2-7 | TRBV6-1 | CASSEANREYEQYF | TGTGCCAGCAGTGAAGCAAACAGAGAATACGAGCAGTACTTC
TRBD1 | . | TRBJ1-5 | TRBV7-2 | CASSLAGQGVRQPQHF | TGTGCCAGCAGCTTAGCGGGACAGGGCGTTAGGCAGCCCCAGCATTTT
TRBD2 | . | TRBJ2-7 | TRBV5-5 | CASSPSGLAYEQYF | TGTGCCAGCAGCCCTTCGGGACTAGCCTACGAGCAGTACTTC
. | . | TRBJ1-5 | TRBV20-1 | CSASLQDSNQPQHF | TGCAGTGCTAGTTTACAGGATAGCAATCAGCCCCAGCATTTT
TRBD1 | . | TRBJ2-1 | TRBV6-6 | CASASGTGGWNEQFF | TGTGCCAGTGCCTCCGGGACAGGGGGATGGAATGAGCAGTTCTTC
TRBD2 | . | TRBJ2-1 | TRBV7-3 | CASSLRLAGVNEQFF | TGTGCCAGCAGCTTAAGATTAGCGGGAGTCAATGAGCAGTTCTTC
. | . | TRBJ2-3 | TRBV13 | CASSVTYRTDTQYF | TGTGCCAGCAGCGTGACTTACCGCACAGATACGCAGTATTTT
TRBD1 | few | TRBJ2-7 | TRBV6-5 | CASSNRDRQSYEQYF | TGTGCCAGCAGCAACAGGGACAGGCAATCCTACGAGCAGTACTTC
. | . | TRBJ1-5 | TRBV6-5 | CASGRRGNQPQHF | TGTGCCAGCGGTAGACGGGGCAATCAGCCCCAGCATTTT
. | once | TRBJ1-1 | TRBV14 | CASSQDLNVGMEAFF | TGTGCCAGCAGCCAAGATCTAAATGTGGGCATGGAAGCTTTCTTT
TRBD1 | . | TRBJ2-3 | TRBV6-5 | CASSPRGRNTDTQYF | TGTGCCAGCAGTCCAAGGGGGCGGAACACAGATACGCAGTATTTT
. | . | TRBJ1-1 | TRBV7-9 | CASRATGVNTEAFF | TGTGCCAGCAGAGCGACAGGAGTGAACACTGAAGCTTTCTTT
. | . | TRBJ1-5 | TRBV27 | CASRREGNQPQHF | TGTGCCAGCCGGAGGGAGGGGAATCAGCCCCAGCATTTT
TRBD2 | once | TRBJ2-1 | TRBV13 | CASSRYSGRATDNEQFF | TGTGCCAGCAGCAGATATAGCGGGAGGGCCACCGACAATGAGCAGTTCTTC
TRBD1 | . | TRBJ1-6 | TRBV2 | CASTRDRGNSPLHF | TGTGCCAGCACCCGGGACAGGGGTAATTCACCCCTCCACTTT
TRBD1 | . | TRBJ1-1 | TRBV2 | CASSYTQGAGTEAFF | TGTGCCAGCAGTTACACTCAGGGGGCAGGGACTGAAGCTTTCTTT
TRBD1 | . | TRBJ1-2 | TRBV7-2 | CASSRTGSGYGYTF | TGTGCCAGCAGCCGGACAGGGAGTGGCTATGGCTACACCTTC
. | . | TRBJ1-5 | TRBV3-1/TRBV3-2 | CASSQESAGTGTQPQHF | TGTGCCAGCAGCCAAGAGTCGGCGGGTACAGGGACTCAGCCCCAGCATTTT